This is a list of T cell receptor beta chains from one sample in a study of beta chain features in type 1 diabetes. The assay was immunoSEQ multiplex PCR, and TCRdb's table has in-frame clones only and misses some. The data contain about 620,000 clones, around 16% of them singletons. Input material: naive CD4+ T cells from blood. The receptors come from a man younger than 30 in good health. CDR3s include the opening cysteine and the closing phenylalanine or tryptophan. The order of the fields is J gene, D gene, V gene, CDR3 length, clone size, CDR3 DNA, CDR3 protein. The D gene is left open where the match is weak. Size values are once, few and many counts, or a class for expanded clones, and some rows have none.

j_call: TRBJ2-7; d_call: TRBD1; v_call: TRBV6-5; cdr3_length: 15; clone_size: .; cdr3_nt: TGTGCCAGCAGTTACGGGACAGGGAATACCTACGAGCAGTACTTC; cdr3_aa: CASSYGTGNTYEQYF
j_call: TRBJ2-5; d_call: .; v_call: TRBV5-4; cdr3_length: 13; clone_size: .; cdr3_nt: TGTGCCAGCAGCTTGGAAGGAGAAGAGACCCAGTACTTC; cdr3_aa: CASSLEGEETQYF
j_call: TRBJ2-7; d_call: TRBD2; v_call: TRBV7-9; cdr3_length: 13; clone_size: .; cdr3_nt: TGTGCCAGCAGCGCGTTAGCGGGAGAGGAGCAGTACTTC; cdr3_aa: CASSALAGEEQYF
j_call: TRBJ2-5; d_call: .; v_call: TRBV14; cdr3_length: 15; clone_size: .; cdr3_nt: TGTGCCAGCAGCCAATTCGGGACAATCCCAGAGACCCAGTACTTC; cdr3_aa: CASSQFGTIPETQYF
j_call: TRBJ2-2; d_call: .; v_call: TRBV20-1; cdr3_length: 11; clone_size: .; cdr3_nt: TGCAGTGCTAGGGGACCCGGGGAGCTGTTTTTT; cdr3_aa: CSARGPGELFF
j_call: TRBJ2-3; d_call: TRBD2; v_call: TRBV4-2; cdr3_length: 16; clone_size: few; cdr3_nt: TGTGCCAGCAGCAGCGACGGGACTAGTGAAAGGTATACGCAGTATTTT; cdr3_aa: CASSSDGTSERYTQYF
j_call: TRBJ2-3; d_call: TRBD2; v_call: TRBV7-9; cdr3_length: 15; clone_size: few; cdr3_nt: TGTGCCAGCAGCTTATCTAGCGGGGGGCCAGATACGCAGTATTTT; cdr3_aa: CASSLSSGGPDTQYF
j_call: TRBJ1-1; d_call: .; v_call: TRBV14; cdr3_length: 15; clone_size: .; cdr3_nt: TGTGCCAGCAGCCATTCGCCCCGCACGGCAACCCAGGCTTTCTTT; cdr3_aa: CASSHSPRTATQAFF
j_call: TRBJ1-6; d_call: TRBD1; v_call: TRBV7-3; cdr3_length: 14; clone_size: .; cdr3_nt: TGTGCCAGCAGCCTCGGACAGGGGCCGTTGCCCCTCCACTTT; cdr3_aa: CASSLGQGPLPLHF
j_call: TRBJ2-7; d_call: TRBD2; v_call: TRBV9; cdr3_length: 15; clone_size: .; cdr3_nt: TGTGCCAGCAGCGTAGGACTAGCGGCTTCCTACGAGCAGTACTTC; cdr3_aa: CASSVGLAASYEQYF
j_call: TRBJ2-2; d_call: TRBD2; v_call: TRBV5-1; cdr3_length: 16; clone_size: few; cdr3_nt: TGCGCCAGCAGCTTAGTAGCGGGTGATAACACCGGGGAGCTGTTTTTT; cdr3_aa: CASSLVAGDNTGELFF
j_call: TRBJ2-1; d_call: .; v_call: TRBV6-5; cdr3_length: 15; clone_size: .; cdr3_nt: TGTGCCAGCAGCCCCGGGCGACGGCGAAACAATGAGCAGTTCTTC; cdr3_aa: CASSPGRRRNNEQFF
j_call: TRBJ2-7; d_call: .; v_call: TRBV5-1; cdr3_length: 13; clone_size: few; cdr3_nt: TGCGCCAGCAGCTTACAGGCCCGCTACGAGCAGTACTTC; cdr3_aa: CASSLQARYEQYF
j_call: TRBJ2-5; d_call: .; v_call: TRBV18; cdr3_length: 12; clone_size: few; cdr3_nt: TGTGCCAGCTCGCTATACCAAGAGACCCAGTACTTC; cdr3_aa: CASSLYQETQYF
j_call: TRBJ2-7; d_call: .; v_call: TRBV9; cdr3_length: 16; clone_size: few; cdr3_nt: TGTGCCAGCAGCCTAACAGGGAATGATATCGGGTACGAGCAGTACTTC; cdr3_aa: CASSLTGNDIGYEQYF
j_call: TRBJ2-7; d_call: TRBD1; v_call: TRBV5-1; cdr3_length: 15; clone_size: .; cdr3_nt: TGCGCCAGCAGCCCGAGATGGGACAGGGAGTACGAGCAGTACTTC; cdr3_aa: CASSPRWDREYEQYF
j_call: TRBJ2-5; d_call: .; v_call: TRBV28; cdr3_length: 13; clone_size: .; cdr3_nt: TGTGCCAGCACACCGGGGAGGCGAGAGACCCAGTACTTC; cdr3_aa: CASTPGRRETQYF
j_call: TRBJ1-1; d_call: TRBD1; v_call: TRBV5-6; cdr3_length: 15; clone_size: .; cdr3_nt: TGTGCCAGCAGCAAGGGACAGGGAAGGTACACTGAAGCTTTCTTT; cdr3_aa: CASSKGQGRYTEAFF
j_call: TRBJ1-1; d_call: .; v_call: TRBV30; cdr3_length: 13; clone_size: .; cdr3_nt: TGTGCCCGGATTGGGGAAGTGGACACTGAAGCTTTCTTT; cdr3_aa: CARIGEVDTEAFF
j_call: TRBJ2-7; d_call: .; v_call: TRBV28; cdr3_length: 13; clone_size: .; cdr3_nt: TGTGCCAGCAGTTTTAGACAGGCCTACGAGCAGTACTTC; cdr3_aa: CASSFRQAYEQYF
j_call: TRBJ1-2; d_call: TRBD1; v_call: TRBV29-1; cdr3_length: 11; clone_size: few; cdr3_nt: TGCAGCGTCAGACAGGGAGGAGGCTACACCTTC; cdr3_aa: CSVRQGGGYTF
j_call: TRBJ2-2; d_call: .; v_call: TRBV11-2; cdr3_length: 14; clone_size: once; cdr3_nt: TGTGCCAGCAGCTTAGAGGCCCCGGGCGGCGAGCTGTTTTTT; cdr3_aa: CASSLEAPGGELFF
j_call: TRBJ1-2; d_call: .; v_call: TRBV15; cdr3_length: 14; clone_size: .; cdr3_nt: TGTGCCACCAGCAGGAACACAGCGGGTGGGGGCTACACCTTC; cdr3_aa: CATSRNTAGGGYTF
j_call: TRBJ2-5; d_call: .; v_call: TRBV20-1; cdr3_length: 11; clone_size: .; cdr3_nt: TGCAGTGCTAGATGGGGAGAGACCCAGTACTTC; cdr3_aa: CSARWGETQYF
j_call: TRBJ1-5; d_call: TRBD1; v_call: TRBV6-6; cdr3_length: 15; clone_size: .; cdr3_nt: TGTGCCAGCAGTTCCCGGGACAGGGGAAATCAGCCCCAGCATTTT; cdr3_aa: CASSSRDRGNQPQHF
j_call: TRBJ1-6; d_call: .; v_call: TRBV5-1; cdr3_length: 17; clone_size: .; cdr3_nt: TGCGCCAGCAGCCTCGGGCCGCCCCGATCCCATAATTCACCCCTCCACTTT; cdr3_aa: CASSLGPPRSHNSPLHF
j_call: TRBJ2-7; d_call: .; v_call: TRBV7-2; cdr3_length: 16; clone_size: .; cdr3_nt: TGTGCCAGCAGCTCAGGAACGGGACTTCGTCCCTACGAGCAGTACTTC; cdr3_aa: CASSSGTGLRPYEQYF
j_call: TRBJ1-2; d_call: TRBD1; v_call: TRBV7-2; cdr3_length: 14; clone_size: once; cdr3_nt: TGTGCCAGCAGCACCCGACAGGGAGGGAGTGGCTACACCTTC; cdr3_aa: CASSTRQGGSGYTF
j_call: TRBJ2-1; d_call: TRBD2; v_call: TRBV6-4; cdr3_length: 16; clone_size: .; cdr3_nt: TGTGCCAGCAGTGGATATAGCGGGAAGACCTACAATGAGCAGTTCTTC; cdr3_aa: CASSGYSGKTYNEQFF
j_call: TRBJ2-7; d_call: TRBD1; v_call: TRBV5-1; cdr3_length: 14; clone_size: many; cdr3_nt: TGCGCCAGCAGACTGGACAGGTTCTCCTACGAGCAGTACTTC; cdr3_aa: CASRLDRFSYEQYF
j_call: TRBJ2-3; d_call: .; v_call: TRBV4-3; cdr3_length: 16; clone_size: .; cdr3_nt: TGCGCCAGCAGCCAAGAGCGAGGGTGGAACACAGATACGCAGTATTTT; cdr3_aa: CASSQERGWNTDTQYF
j_call: TRBJ2-1; d_call: .; v_call: TRBV6-6; cdr3_length: 16; clone_size: .; cdr3_nt: TGTGCCAGCAGTTACTCGTCAAGGGTCCAATACAATGAGCAGTTCTTC; cdr3_aa: CASSYSSRVQYNEQFF
j_call: TRBJ1-1; d_call: .; v_call: TRBV28; cdr3_length: 11; clone_size: .; cdr3_nt: TGTGCCAGCAGTTTAGGGCTTGAAGCTTTCTTT; cdr3_aa: CASSLGLEAFF
j_call: TRBJ2-2; d_call: .; v_call: TRBV6-5; cdr3_length: 16; clone_size: few; cdr3_nt: TGTGCCAGCAGTTACTTTTCGGGCAGGGCCACCGGGGAGCTGTTTTTT; cdr3_aa: CASSYFSGRATGELFF
j_call: TRBJ1-2; d_call: .; v_call: TRBV6-5; cdr3_length: 13; clone_size: once; cdr3_nt: TGTGCCAGCAGTTACCCGGGAGGCTATGGCTACACCTTC; cdr3_aa: CASSYPGGYGYTF
j_call: TRBJ2-5; d_call: TRBD1; v_call: TRBV5-4; cdr3_length: 15; clone_size: many; cdr3_nt: TGTGCCAGCAGCTCCGGACAGGGTCGGTCAGAGACCCAGTACTTC; cdr3_aa: CASSSGQGRSETQYF
j_call: TRBJ2-6; d_call: .; v_call: TRBV7-9; cdr3_length: 17; clone_size: many; cdr3_nt: TGTGCCAGCAGCTTAAGACAGCGGAGCTCTGGGGCCAACGTCCTGACTTTC; cdr3_aa: CASSLRQRSSGANVLTF
j_call: TRBJ1-2; d_call: .; v_call: TRBV30; cdr3_length: 11; clone_size: few; cdr3_nt: TGTGCCTGGGGGCAAAACTATGGCTACACCTTC; cdr3_aa: CAWGQNYGYTF
j_call: TRBJ2-1; d_call: .; v_call: TRBV5-1; cdr3_length: 18; clone_size: .; cdr3_nt: TGCGCCAGCAGCGAGGGTCCTTGGGTCGGCTTAACGTACAATGAGCAGTTCTTC; cdr3_aa: CASSEGPWVGLTYNEQFF
j_call: TRBJ1-3; d_call: .; v_call: TRBV9; cdr3_length: 17; clone_size: .; cdr3_nt: TGTGCCAGCAGCGTAGCTCCGGCGGGTAGCTCTGGAAACACCATATATTTT; cdr3_aa: CASSVAPAGSSGNTIYF
j_call: TRBJ2-3; d_call: TRBD1; v_call: TRBV29-1; cdr3_length: 14; clone_size: .; cdr3_nt: TGCAGCGTTTCGCAGGGGGCTTACACAGATACGCAGTATTTT; cdr3_aa: CSVSQGAYTDTQYF
j_call: TRBJ2-7; d_call: TRBD1; v_call: TRBV9; cdr3_length: 18; clone_size: .; cdr3_nt: TGTGCCAGCAGCGCCCGTCCCGGGACAGGGGCCGGCTCCTACGAGCAGTACTTC; cdr3_aa: CASSARPGTGAGSYEQYF
j_call: TRBJ2-1; d_call: TRBD1; v_call: TRBV6-4; cdr3_length: 15; clone_size: few; cdr3_nt: TGTGCCAGCAGTCCACAGGGGGGCTCCTACAATGAGCAGTTCTTC; cdr3_aa: CASSPQGGSYNEQFF
j_call: TRBJ2-4; d_call: .; v_call: TRBV28; cdr3_length: 16; clone_size: .; cdr3_nt: TGTGCCAGCAGCCCTATGGGGCCGGTAGCCAAAAACATTCAGTACTTC; cdr3_aa: CASSPMGPVAKNIQYF